These 15 T cell receptor beta chains were sequenced from one sample in a study of shared clonotypes between healthy human individuals. Naive-designated CD8 cells lacked CD45RO, were positively enriched for CCR7, and omitted terminally differentiated effector memory CD45RA+ cells. TCRdb's table, derived via immunoSEQ multiplex PCR, lists solely in-frame clones and lacks some. This sample has about 2.1 million clones, with around 95% found just once. Sequencing was carried out using naive CD8+ T cells from PBMCs. The receptors here all came from a man aged 18 to 30 in good health. Some clones in this sample may be carry-over from other donors' samples.

A remark on this clone: The sample has other DNA sequences that encode this CDR3 too. J is TRBJ2-7 and V is TRBV7-9; D is perhaps TRBD1 (6 bases). The ends were cut back, 5 bases at V and 1 base at J, with 9 bases in the middle. The V gene's germline CDR1 is SEHNR and CDR2 FQNEAQ (reference sequence). This CDR3 comprises 13 residues. CDR3: CASSPGASYEQYF. The CDR3 DNA sequence: TGTGCCAGCAGCCCAGGGGCGTCCTACGAGCAGTACTTC.

The gene calls are TRBV7-9 and TRBJ2-1, with D unclear. Trimming left V 5 bases short and J 5 bases short, with 10 bases between. The CDR3 runs to 13 residues. CDR1 is SEHNR, CDR2 FQNEAQ, per germline (reference sequence). The CDR3 DNA reads as TGTGCCAGCAGCCCGCCTCTACACAATGAGCAGTTCTTC. This gives the protein CASSPPLHNEQFF.

In its sample, this clone was seen once. The same CDR3 is also encoded by other DNA sequences in this sample. V is TRBV28 and J is TRBJ2-7; D possibly corresponds to TRBD1 (7 bases). V lost 2 bases to trimming and J lost 0 bases, with 11 bases between them. The CDR3 loop spans 15 amino acids. The germline V gene has CDR1 MDHEN and CDR2 SYDVKM. CDR3 sequence: CASSLAGGSSYEQYF. As DNA, the CDR3 is TGTGCCAGCAGTTTAGCAGGGGGGAGCTCCTACGAGCAGTACTTC.

The genes are TRBV4-1 and TRBJ2-3; 12 bases are shared with TRBD2. Per the germline V gene, CDR1 is MGHRA and CDR2 is YSYEKL. V lost 3 bases to trimming and J lost 2 bases; unmatched junction nucleotides: 6. The CDR3 is 17 residues long. CDR3 loop: CASSHTRTSGDTDTQYF. The DNA of the CDR3 is TGCGCCAGCAGCCACACCCGGACTAGCGGGGACACAGATACGCAGTATTTT.

The chain uses TRBV18 and TRBJ2-7; 9 bases agree with TRBD1. V lost 3 bases, J lost 3 bases, and 9 bases stayed unmatched. In germline, CDR1 is KGHSH, CDR2 LQKENI. The CDR3 consists of 16 residues. The CDR3: CASSPRAGQGNYEQYF. CDR3 DNA sequence: TGTGCCAGCTCACCCCGGGCGGGACAGGGCAACTACGAGCAGTACTTC.

Comments on this clone: Other DNA sequences in this specimen translate into the identical CDR3. This chain uses TRBV20-1 with TRBJ2-7; D is ambiguous. The V gene's germline CDR1 is DFQATT and CDR2 SNEGSKA (reference sequence). Trimming removed 5 bases from V and 3 bases from J, with 8 bases in between. The CDR3 covers 11 residues. DNA of the CDR3: TGCAGTGCTTCCGATGGCTACGAGCAGTACTTC. Protein: CSASDGYEQYF.

J is TRBJ2-7 and V is TRBV4-2; D not resolved. Trimming took 4 bases from V and 0 from J, leaving 4 bases between them. The germline gives CDR1 LGHNA, CDR2 YNFKEQ. The CDR3 length is 12 residues. This CDR3 is CASSLDSYEQYF. CDR3 nucleotides: TGTGCCAGCAGCCTAGACTCCTACGAGCAGTACTTC.

J is TRBJ2-5 and V is TRBV6-6; TRBD2 is a possible D gene (6 bases). CDR1 and CDR2 from the germline V gene are MNHNY and SVGAGI (reference sequence). Trimming removed 2 bases at V and 0 bases at J, with 10 bases between. The CDR3 loop spans 15 amino acids. The CDR3 sequence is CASSYPGLNQETQYF. The CDR3 nucleotides are TGTGCCAGCAGTTACCCGGGACTGAACCAAGAGACCCAGTACTTC.

This chain connects TRBV28 to TRBJ2-3; no clear D gene. Germline V gene data show CDR1 as MDHEN and CDR2 as SYDVKM. There are 13 residues in the CDR3. The germline V and J ends were trimmed by 5 bases and 2 bases, with 8 bases remaining between them. The CDR3 nucleotides read TGTGCCAGCAGTCCGGGCCCCACAGATACGCAGTATTTT. Translated, it gives CASSPGPTDTQYF.

With regard to this clone: Other DNA sequences in the sample encode the same CDR3. V and J are TRBV27 and TRBJ1-1; D is possibly TRBD1 (5 bases). The germline V gene has CDR1 MNHEY and CDR2 SMNVEV (reference sequence). The CDR3 is 13 residues long. V lost 2 bases, J lost 7 bases, and 11 bases lay in between. As DNA, the CDR3 is TGTGCCAGCAGTTTAGGGGGTTCGAATGAAGCTTTCTTT. Protein sequence: CASSLGGSNEAFF.

The chain carries TRBV27 and TRBJ2-3, with 7 bases lining up with TRBD2. V dropped 2 bases and J dropped 4; count of bases not matched to a gene: 15. The germline V gene encodes CDR1 MNHEY and CDR2 SMNVEV (reference sequence). This CDR3 region has 18 residues. The CDR3 nucleotides are TGTGCCAGCAGTTTAACTGCGGGAGCCCCTGTATCCTCAGATACGCAGTATTTT. It encodes CASSLTAGAPVSSDTQYF.

The V and J genes are TRBV9 and TRBJ2-3; 12 nucleotides align to TRBD2. The germline gives CDR1 SGDLS, CDR2 YYNGEE. The V and J ends lost 4 bases and 1 base, in that order; junction bases with no gene match: 7. The CDR3 loop spans 17 amino acids. This CDR3 reads CASSTGLAGSRTDTQYF. In nucleotides, the CDR3 is TGTGCCAGCAGCACCGGACTAGCGGGGTCTCGCACAGATACGCAGTATTTT.

The gene calls are TRBV27 and TRBJ2-3, with a possible D match to TRBD1 (5 bases). CDR1 and CDR2 (germline): MNHEY, SMNVEV (reference sequence). This CDR3 comprises 14 residues. Trimming stripped 1 base from V and 2 bases from J, with 7 bases between. In nucleotides, the CDR3 is TGTGCCAGCAGTTTATGGGGCCCCACAGATACGCAGTATTTT. Its translation: CASSLWGPTDTQYF.

The chain carries TRBV27 and TRBJ2-6, with unresolved D. The CDR3 contains 16 residues. V shed 5 bases and J shed 0 bases, with 11 bases lying between them. Germline V gene sequence: CDR1 MNHEY, CDR2 SMNVEV (reference sequence). The CDR3 DNA reads TGTGCCAGCAGTCCACTCGACACCTCTGGGGCCAACGTCCTGACTTTC. Amino acid sequence: CASSPLDTSGANVLTF.

This clone has only one observation. The chain employs TRBV6-5 and TRBJ1-2; 8 bases are shared with TRBD1. Trimming at V came to 6 bases and at J to 8 bases, leaving 14 bases not matched to a gene. The CDR3 sequence is 15 residues long. Germline assignment: CDR1 MNHEY and CDR2 SVGAGI. CDR3 region: CASSLLRGRGGGYTF. The CDR3 DNA sequence: TGTGCCAGCAGCCTACTCAGGGGGCGCGGTGGCGGCTACACCTTC.